These 14 T cell receptor beta chains originate from one sample sequenced in a study of shared clonotypes between healthy human individuals. Using immunoSEQ multiplex PCR, the repertoire was profiled, and TCRdb retains in-frame clones only, with some absent. The table lists 1.6 million or so clones, around 97% of them singletons. The sequenced sample was naive CD4+ T cells sorted from blood. The subset here: CD45RA+ positively selected. These TCRs come from a man under 40 in good health.

The chain links TRBV11-2 to TRBJ2-1; D is unresolved. The germline V gene has CDR1 SGHAT and CDR2 FQNNGV. V lost 2 bases and J lost 7, with 21 bases in between. This CDR3 comprises 17 residues. In DNA, the CDR3 is TGTGCCAGCAGCTTACCCCGAGTCCCCAGTCTGGGAAATGAGCAGTTCTTC. It specifies CASSLPRVPSLGNEQFF.

This chain links TRBV7-9 with TRBJ2-5; weak D call: TRBD1 (5 bases). Trimming left V 1 base short and J 2 bases short, with 11 bases between. This CDR3 comprises 15 residues. CDR1 is SEHNR and CDR2 is FQNEAQ in the germline V gene (reference sequence). This CDR3 reads CASSLEGHLQETQYF. The CDR3, as DNA: TGTGCCAGCAGCTTAGAAGGACACCTACAAGAGACCCAGTACTTC.

This clone showed up just once. The V call is TRBV6-6, the J call TRBJ2-7; D is unresolved. V was cut by 5 bases and J by 3 bases, with 5 bases left in between. CDR1 and CDR2 (germline): MNHNY, SVGAGI (reference sequence). This CDR3 has 11 amino acids. CDR3 in amino acids: CASSGDYEQYF. As DNA, the CDR3 is TGTGCCAGCAGTGGGGACTACGAGCAGTACTTC.

V gene TRBV5-4 combines with J gene TRBJ2-1; D gene uncertain. Germline V gene sequence: CDR1 SGHNT, CDR2 YYREEE (reference sequence). The CDR3 spans 14 residues. V was cut by 0 bases and J by 7 bases, with 11 bases left in between. CDR3 DNA sequence: TGTGCCAGCAGCTTGGTCGAAGGGTTTAATGAGCAGTTCTTC. This gives the protein CASSLVEGFNEQFF.

The rearrangement joins TRBV5-5 to TRBJ2-1; 13 positions agree with TRBD2. J was trimmed by 1 base and V by 3 bases; bases with no gene match: 4. Germline V gene lookup returns CDR1 SGHKS and CDR2 YYEKEE (reference sequence). The CDR3 length is 17 residues. The CDR3 DNA follows: TGTGCCAGCAGCTCCGGACTAGCGGGAGAATCCTACAATGAGCAGTTCTTC. Protein product: CASSSGLAGESYNEQFF.

The V and J genes are TRBV18 and TRBJ2-3; 9 positions match TRBD1. This CDR3 spans 17 amino acids. Germline CDR1 KGHSH, CDR2 LQKENI. V lost 1 base to trimming and J lost 2 bases; unmatched junction nucleotides: 7. The CDR3 DNA is TGTGCCAGCTCACCACTTGCCGGGACAGGGCTCACAGATACGCAGTATTTT. It codes for CASSPLAGTGLTDTQYF.

The chain uses TRBV7-2 and TRBJ2-7; the match to TRBD1 covers 9 bases. CDR1 and CDR2 from the germline V gene are SGHTA and FQGNSA. V shed 6 bases and J 5 bases; nucleotides not matched to a gene: 11. The CDR3 is 15 amino acids. CDR3: CASRPSGTGFHEQYF. Here the CDR3 DNA reads TGTGCCAGCAGGCCCTCCGGGACAGGGTTTCACGAGCAGTACTTC.

The V call is TRBV10-1, the J call TRBJ1-5, with D unclear. V lost 0 bases, J lost 5 bases, and 8 bases lay in between. Looked up from germline, CDR1 is WNHNN and CDR2 is SYGVQD (reference sequence). The CDR3 runs 14 residues. The CDR3 region is CASSESNVHQPQHF. The CDR3 region has the DNA TGCGCCAGCAGTGAGTCGAATGTGCATCAGCCCCAGCATTTT.

As to this clone: At the DNA level, this CDR3 is encoded by other sequences in the same sample as well. This chain uses TRBV18 with TRBJ2-7, with 13 bases aligning to TRBD2. The CDR3 sequence is 16 residues long. Germline V gives CDR1 KGHSH, CDR2 LQKENI. The J segment lost 0 bases and the V segment lost 4 bases, leaving 3 bases of the junction unmatched. The CDR3: CASSLGLAGVSYEQYF. DNA for the CDR3: TGTGCCAGCTCACTTGGACTAGCGGGAGTCTCCTACGAGCAGTACTTC.

V is TRBV2 and J is TRBJ2-1, with 8 bases identical to TRBD2. This CDR3 has 15 residues. Germline trimming cut 2 bases from V and 7 bases from J; bases unmatched to any gene: 7. The germline gives CDR1 SNHLY, CDR2 FYNNEI. The CDR3 spells CASSETGGPRNEQFF. The CDR3 nucleotides are TGTGCCAGCAGTGAAACGGGAGGGCCCAGGAATGAGCAGTTCTTC.

The chain recombines TRBV19 with TRBJ1-3, with a weak D call TRBD1 (6 bases). The CDR3 has 16 residues. The V end lost 3 bases, the J end lost 0 bases, and 12 bases lay between the germline ends. Germline V gene lookup returns CDR1 LNHDA and CDR2 SQIVND (reference sequence). CDR3 protein: CASSILDRSSGNTIYF. The CDR3 bases are TGTGCCAGTAGTATCCTCGACAGGAGCTCTGGAAACACCATATATTTT.

The V and J genes are TRBV28 and TRBJ2-7; tentative D call: TRBD1 (5 bases). CDR3 length: 13 residues. Germline values: CDR1 MDHEN, CDR2 SYDVKM. The germline V and J ends were trimmed by 7 bases and 2 bases, with 12 bases remaining between them. Here the CDR3 reads CASTAGIPYEQYF. DNA of the CDR3: TGTGCCAGCACGGCAGGGATACCCTACGAGCAGTACTTC.

This chain connects TRBV10-3 to TRBJ2-1; D not certain. Germline V gene sequence: CDR1 ENHRY, CDR2 SYGVKD. The CDR3 is 13 residues long. Trimming pared 7 bases from V and 8 bases from J, leaving 15 bases between. The CDR3 nucleotides are TGTGCCATCACTGATATACGGGCCGATGAGCAGTTCTTC. Its translation: CAITDIRADEQFF.

The chain carries TRBV6-1 and TRBJ1-4, with D maybe TRBD1 (5 bases). V was cut by 2 bases and J by 8 bases, with 18 bases left in between. The germline V gene has CDR1 MNHNS and CDR2 SASEGT. CDR3 length: 16 amino acids. The CDR3 DNA sequence: TGTGCCAGCAGTGAACTTCGGACCCGGGGGTGGGAAAAACTGTTTTTT. Translated, it gives CASSELRTRGWEKLFF.